The 23 T cell receptor beta chains reported below all come from one sample, sequenced in a study of blood T cell repertoires in COVID-19. Produced via immunoSEQ multiplex PCR; TCRdb's table is partial and in-frame only. The table includes roughly 350,000 clones, about 92% detected once. The specimen sequenced was PBMCs or T cells enriched from blood (not recorded which). The source is a young woman who had recovered from COVID-19.

The chain has TRBV13 and TRBJ2-1, with D perhaps matching TRBD1 (6 bases). Trimming took off 5 bases at V and 0 bases at J, with 23 bases between the two ends. This CDR3 has 19 residues. Germline-derived CDR1 and CDR2 are PRHDT and FYEKMQ (reference sequence). The CDR3 bases are TGTGCCAGCAGCATAAAAACAGGGCGGTTGTTGAGCTCCTACAATGAGCAGTTCTTC. It encodes CASSIKTGRLLSSYNEQFF.

The chain uses TRBV20-1 and TRBJ1-6; 7 bases line up with TRBD1. From germline, CDR1 is DFQATT and CDR2 SNEGSKA (reference sequence). With V trimmed by 3 bases and J by 6 bases, 11 bases remained unmatched. The CDR3 has 16 amino acids. The CDR3 reads CSASKRQGSINSPLHF. The CDR3 DNA sequence: TGCAGTGCTAGTAAACGACAGGGTAGCATTAATTCACCCCTCCACTTT.

V usage is TRBV18 and J usage is TRBJ1-2, with 8 bases fitting TRBD1. Germline values: CDR1 KGHSH, CDR2 LQKENI. The CDR3 has 14 residues. Unmatched junction bases numbered 4, after V lost 0 bases and J lost 7 bases. The DNA of the CDR3 is TGTGCCAGCTCACCACCCGCGGACAGGGCTGGCTACACCTTC. Encoded protein: CASSPPADRAGYTF.

This chain links TRBV28 with TRBJ1-2; 7 bases match TRBD1. The CDR3 runs 13 residues. J was trimmed by 8 bases and V by 6 bases; bases with no gene match: 9. Germline CDR1 is MDHEN and CDR2 is SYDVKM. The CDR3 loop is CASSRDSVFGYTF. For the CDR3, the DNA is TGTGCCAGCAGCAGGGACAGCGTCTTCGGCTACACCTTC.

This chain joins TRBV4-2 and TRBJ1-3; D not certain. This CDR3 spans 14 amino acids. The V and J ends lost 2 bases and 3 bases respectively, with 8 bases between them. Germline V CDR1 and CDR2: LGHNA, YNFKEQ. Here the CDR3 reads CASSQSGRGNTIYF. The CDR3 nucleotides read TGTGCCAGCAGCCAATCTGGCCGTGGAAACACCATATATTTT.

The chain employs TRBV4-2 and TRBJ1-1; 9 bases match TRBD1. CDR1 is LGHNA and CDR2 is YNFKEQ in the germline V gene. The CDR3 extends over 16 amino acids. V dropped 3 bases and J dropped 7; count of bases not matched to a gene: 12. This chain's CDR3 is CASSQRLRTGDREAFF. CDR3 coding DNA: TGTGCCAGCAGCCAGAGGCTAAGGACAGGGGATCGTGAAGCTTTCTTT.

The genes are TRBV5-4 and TRBJ1-6; 9 bases are shared with TRBD1. V was clipped by 3 bases and J by 7 bases; unmatched bases: 5. CDR1 and CDR2 from the germline V gene are SGHNT and YYREEE (reference sequence). This CDR3 contains 15 residues. CDR3 sequence (DNA): TGTGCCAGCAGCTCAGACAGGGGGGTGAATTCACCCCTCCACTTT. Translation: CASSSDRGVNSPLHF.

In the case of this clone: At the DNA level, this CDR3 is encoded by other sequences in the same sample as well. The chain has TRBV28 and TRBJ1-4; 7 positions agree with TRBD1. The germline gives CDR1 MDHEN, CDR2 SYDVKM. J was trimmed by 5 bases and V by 4 bases; bases with no gene match: 7. This CDR3 contains 15 residues. DNA of the CDR3: TGTGCCAGCAGTTCCCCAGGGGGACCGAATGAAAAACTGTTTTTT. Amino acids: CASSSPGGPNEKLFF.

This sequence joins TRBV5-4 and TRBJ1-1; D might be TRBD1 (6 bases). The V and J ends lost 4 bases and 3 bases respectively, with 16 bases between them. The CDR3 contains 15 residues. Germline CDR1 is SGHNT and CDR2 is YYREEE (reference sequence). The CDR3 DNA follows: TGTGCCAGCAGCCCCGCGCCCGAGGGGGACACTGAAGCTTTCTTT. Translated: CASSPAPEGDTEAFF.

This chain connects TRBV18 to TRBJ1-1; D is possibly TRBD1 (6 bases). V lost 4 bases and J lost 7, with 16 bases in between. The CDR3 spans 14 residues. Germline loops: CDR1 KGHSH, CDR2 LQKENI. Here the CDR3 reads CASSLLDRQGEAFF. The CDR3 nucleotides read TGTGCCAGCTCACTTCTGGACAGACAAGGTGAAGCTTTCTTT. Full variable domain (missing parts from reference TRBV18 and TRBJ1-1): NAGVMQNPRHLVRRRGQEARLRCSPMKGHSHVYWYRQLPEEGLKFMVYLQKENIIDESGMPKERFSAEFPKEGPSILRIQQVVRGDSAAYFCASSLLDRQGEAFFGQGTRLTVV.

The chain combines TRBV4-3 with TRBJ2-7; D is possibly TRBD1 (6 bases). Trimming cost V 4 bases and J 5 bases, with 18 bases left between them. The CDR3 loop spans 15 amino acids. Germline V lookup: CDR1 LGHNA, CDR2 YSLEER. DNA for the CDR3: TGCGCCAGCAGCCCCTCTGGGCACAGGGTCCACGAGCAGTACTTC. This translates into CASSPSGHRVHEQYF.

The chain has TRBV3-1 (or the pseudogene TRBV3-2) and TRBJ1-1; 7 bases line up with TRBD1. The CDR3 contains 16 residues. V was pared by 4 bases and J by 1 base, with 9 bases of the junction left unmatched. The germline V gene has CDR1 LGHDT and CDR2 YNNKEL (reference sequence). CDR3 coding DNA: TGTGCCAGCAGCCTCAGACAGGGTAGGGGGAACACTGAAGCTTTCTTT. It encodes CASSLRQGRGNTEAFF.

This chain joins TRBV19 and TRBJ1-2, with 8 positions matching TRBD1. Germline CDR1 is LNHDA and CDR2 is SQIVND (reference sequence). J gave up 4 bases and V 3 bases, and 7 bases lay outside the gene matches. The CDR3 totals 15 residues. The DNA of the CDR3 is TGTGCCAGTAGTATCTCCGGTCAGGGGGCCTATGGCTACACCTTC. Its protein is CASSISGQGAYGYTF.

This clone was picked up one time. The chain couples TRBV28 to TRBJ1-5; possibly TRBD1 for D (6 bases). The length of the CDR3 is 15 residues. Germline V gene data show CDR1 as MDHEN and CDR2 as SYDVKM. V shed 4 bases and J shed 2 bases, with 12 bases lying between them. The CDR3 DNA sequence: TGTGCCAGCAGTTCCGGGACACACGGCAATCAGCCCCAGCATTTT. Translation: CASSSGTHGNQPQHF. Full variable domain (rest looked up from reference TRBV28 and TRBJ1-5): DVKVTQSSRYLVKRTGEKVFLECVQDMDHENMFWYRQDPGLGLRLIYFSYDVKMKEKGDIPEGYSVSREKKERFSLILESASTNQTSMYLCASSSGTHGNQPQHFGDGTRLSIL.

This clone was detected once. This chain uses TRBV28 with TRBJ2-3, with D perhaps TRBD1 (8 bases). CDR3 length: 13 amino acids. Germline loops: CDR1 MDHEN, CDR2 SYDVKM. V shed 6 bases and J shed 5 bases, with 12 bases lying between them. The chain's CDR3 is CASRTGGVDTQYF. The CDR3 DNA reads as TGTGCCAGCAGAACAGGGGGGGTAGATACGCAGTATTTT.

This clone occurred once. This chain joins TRBV24-1 and TRBJ1-1; 9 nucleotides line up with TRBD1. The CDR3 spans 15 residues. Germline values: CDR1 KGHDR, CDR2 SFDVKD. V lost 5 bases to trimming and J lost 5 bases; unmatched junction nucleotides: 8. CDR3 DNA: TGTGCCACCAGTGGTGCGGGACAGGGTCGGACTGAAGCTTTCTTT. As protein: CATSGAGQGRTEAFF.

V usage is TRBV11-3 and J usage is TRBJ2-1; 12 bases agree with TRBD2. With 3 bases clipped from V and 4 bases from J, the junction kept 7 bases outside the gene matches. The CDR3 has 17 amino acids. Germline V gene lookup returns CDR1 SGHNT and CDR2 YENEEA. The CDR3 DNA is TGTGCCAGCAGCTTTTCTAGCGGGGGGGCCGGGTACAATGAGCAGTTCTTC. It translates to CASSFSSGGAGYNEQFF.

The chain links TRBV24-1 to TRBJ2-3; 7 bases agree with TRBD1. The CDR3 covers 16 residues. The germline gives CDR1 KGHDR, CDR2 SFDVKD. V was pared by 6 bases and J by 1 base, with 9 bases of the junction left unmatched. DNA for the CDR3: TGTGCCACCAGTCCAGGGGGTGCCTTCGGCACAGATACGCAGTATTTT. This gives the protein CATSPGGAFGTDTQYF.

The V and J genes are TRBV7-2 and TRBJ1-2; the match to TRBD1 covers 10 bases. There are 15 residues in the CDR3. V shed 5 bases, J shed 6 bases, and the junction held 9 bases outside the gene matches. Germline V CDR1 and CDR2: SGHTA, FQGNSA. The CDR3 nucleotides are TGTGCCAGCAGCGGACGTACCGGGACAGGGGATGGCTACACCTTC. As protein: CASSGRTGTGDGYTF.

This chain links TRBV3-1 (or the pseudogene TRBV3-2) with TRBJ1-2; TRBD1 might be the D (6 bases). The germline V gene has CDR1 LGHDT and CDR2 YNNKEL (reference sequence). There are 14 residues in the CDR3. V was clipped by 5 bases and J by 6 bases, with 16 bases between them. The CDR3 here is CASSSRGGFNGYTF. Here the CDR3 DNA reads TGTGCCAGCAGCTCCCGAGGGGGATTTAATGGCTACACCTTC.

The rearrangement joins TRBV28 to TRBJ2-1, with 9 bases lining up with TRBD1. CDR1 and CDR2 (germline): MDHEN, SYDVKM. The V segment lost 5 bases and the J segment 7 bases; nucleotides outside the gene matches: 3. The CDR3 runs 13 residues. CDR3 sequence: CASSGQGINEQFF. DNA for the CDR3: TGTGCCAGCAGTGGACAGGGGATAAATGAGCAGTTCTTC.

The chain recombines TRBV15 with TRBJ2-1; D possibly corresponds to TRBD2 (5 bases). This CDR3 has 13 amino acids. The V and J ends lost 5 bases and 8 bases respectively, with 13 bases between them. CDR1 and CDR2 from the germline V gene are LNHNV and YYDKDF (reference sequence). For the CDR3, the DNA is TGTGCCACCAGCGCAATCACTAGTTATGAGCAGTTCTTC. Amino acid sequence: CATSAITSYEQFF.

The chain couples TRBV29-1 to TRBJ1-1; 10 bases align to TRBD1. Germline loops: CDR1 SQVTM, CDR2 ANQGSEA. The CDR3 consists of 16 residues. V shed 6 bases and J 4 bases; nucleotides not matched to a gene: 14. DNA of the CDR3: TGCAGCGTCGTCCACGACAGGGGGCTTGTCAGCACTGAAGCTTTCTTT. This sequence encodes CSVVHDRGLVSTEAFF.